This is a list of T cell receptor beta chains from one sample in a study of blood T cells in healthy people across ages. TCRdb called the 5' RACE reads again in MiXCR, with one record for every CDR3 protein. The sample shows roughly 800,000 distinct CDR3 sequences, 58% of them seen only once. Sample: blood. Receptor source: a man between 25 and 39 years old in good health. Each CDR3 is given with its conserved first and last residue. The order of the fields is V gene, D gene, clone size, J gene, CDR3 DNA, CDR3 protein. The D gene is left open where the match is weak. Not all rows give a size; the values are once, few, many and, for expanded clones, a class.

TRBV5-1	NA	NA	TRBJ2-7	TGCGCCAGCAGCTTGAATCGGCAGGGCGGTAGCTACGAGCAGTACTTC	CASSLNRQGGSYEQYF
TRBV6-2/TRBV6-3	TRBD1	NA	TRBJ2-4	TGTGCCAGCGAAGCCCCTCACGCGGGACAGGGGCGGAACATTCAGTACTTC	CASEAPHAGQGRNIQYF
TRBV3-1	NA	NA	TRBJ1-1	TGTGCCAGCAGCCCGCAGTGGGATTACACTGAAGCTTTCTTT	CASSPQWDYTEAFF
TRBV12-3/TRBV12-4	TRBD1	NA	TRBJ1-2	TGTGCCAGCAGTACCCAGGGACAGGGAGTGGATGGCTACACCTTC	CASSTQGQGVDGYTF
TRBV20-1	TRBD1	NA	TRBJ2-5	TGCAGTGCTGAAGACAGGGGGGAAGAGACCCAGTACTTC	CSAEDRGEETQYF
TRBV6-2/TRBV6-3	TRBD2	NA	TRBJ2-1	TGTGCCAGCAGTTCCGGGACTACTTCTTGGGATGAGCAGTTCTTC	CASSSGTTSWDEQFF
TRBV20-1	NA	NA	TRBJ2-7	TGCAGTGGGATGCCCGGGAGAACCCCCGAGCAGTACTTC	CSGMPGRTPEQYF
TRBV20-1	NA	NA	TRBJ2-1	TGCAGTGCTAGACCTCCCCAAAGTGGTGTGCAGTTCTTC	CSARPPQSGVQFF
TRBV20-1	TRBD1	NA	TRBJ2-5	TGCAGTGCTAGTGAAACAGGGGCTGGGCAGTACTTC	CSASETGAGQYF
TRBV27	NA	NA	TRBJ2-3	TGTGCCAGCAGTTTAGTACAGGCCACTAGCACAGATACGCAGTATTTT	CASSLVQATSTDTQYF
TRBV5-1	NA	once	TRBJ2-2	TGCGCCAGCAACCATCGGACCGGGGAGCTGTTTTTT	CASNHRTGELFF
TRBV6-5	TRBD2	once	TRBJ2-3	TGTGCCAGCAGTTACGAAACTAGCGGGAGGGGGATTACAGATACGCAGTATTTT	CASSYETSGRGITDTQYF
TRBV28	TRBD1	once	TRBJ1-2	TGTGCCAGCAGTTTACCGGGACAGGGGGGTGGCTACACCTTC	CASSLPGQGGGYTF
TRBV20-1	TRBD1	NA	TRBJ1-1	TGCAGTGCTGAATGGACAGGGCTTGGTAGTGAAGCTTTCTTT	CSAEWTGLGSEAFF
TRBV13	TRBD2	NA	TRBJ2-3	TGTGCCAGCCGCGGGGGGAACACAGATACGCAGTATTTT	CASRGGNTDTQYF
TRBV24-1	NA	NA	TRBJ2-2	TGTGCCACCAGCGAGTCCCCTAGCACTAACACCGGGGAGCTGTTTTTT	CATSESPSTNTGELFF
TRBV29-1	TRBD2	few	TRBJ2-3	TGCAGCGTTGAAGACCCCAATCCCACTAGCGGGGGGAGCACAGATACGCAGTATTTT	CSVEDPNPTSGGSTDTQYF
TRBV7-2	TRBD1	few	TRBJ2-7	TGTGCCAGCAGTCCCGGGACAGAAATCTACGAGCAGTACTTC	CASSPGTEIYEQYF
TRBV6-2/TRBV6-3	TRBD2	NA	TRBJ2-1	TGTGCCAGCAGTTTCCCTAGCGGACTGCGGGGGGACAATGAGCAGTTCTTC	CASSFPSGLRGDNEQFF
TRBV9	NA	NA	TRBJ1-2	TGTGCCAGCAGCGGCTACAGGGAGGGCTATGGCTACACCTTC	CASSGYREGYGYTF
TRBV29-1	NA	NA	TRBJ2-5	TGCAGCGTTGAAACCTCCCCAGGCCTGCAAGAGACCCAGTACTTC	CSVETSPGLQETQYF
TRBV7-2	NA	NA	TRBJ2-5	TGTGCCAGCAGCCAAAGCATGCCGAGGGGGACCCAGTACTTC	CASSQSMPRGTQYF
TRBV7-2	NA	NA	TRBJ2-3	TGTGCCAGCACCGATAGGGGGGCTTCCGATACGCAGTATTTT	CASTDRGASDTQYF
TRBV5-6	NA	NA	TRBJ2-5	TGTGCCAGCAGCTACCGACAGACAGGACGTACTGAGACCCAGTACTTC	CASSYRQTGRTETQYF
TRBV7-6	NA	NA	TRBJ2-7	TGTGCCAGCACCAAAGGAGGGGATATTACGGGAAGGGAGCAGTACTTC	CASTKGGDITGREQYF